Described below is a single TCR beta chain sequence and its context. The antigen remains unidentified. With 60 Vbeta and 13 Jbeta primers, the PCR was carried out. Here immunoSEQ multiplex PCR was the method, and the copy in TCRdb shows in-frame clones only, minus some. Of more than 100,000 clones listed, around four fifths are singletons. The source of the sample is a study of cytomegalovirus exposure and HLA in healthy donors. Study overall: The study placed approximately 80% of its approximately 400 genotyped donors in the Caucasian-associated ancestry cluster. Study-wide findings and caveats: Researchers counted around 150 TCR beta chains as cytomegalovirus-associated.

Healthy donors of bone marrow made up the group. Germline V gene lookup returns CDR1 KGHSH and CDR2 LQKENI. V dropped 5 bases and J dropped 4; count of bases not matched to a gene: 13. The CDR3 is 17 residues long. Sequencing was carried out using PBMCs. The J gene is TRBJ1-2, the V gene TRBV18, with 10 bases matching TRBD1. This clonotype was sampled from a middle-aged woman in good health and CMV-seronegative. The CDR3 is CASSTITGTGVIYGYTF. Here the CDR3 DNA reads TGTGCCAGCTCAACAATCACCGGGACAGGGGTGATCTATGGCTACACCTTC.